The entry below gives a single TCR beta chain sequence along with its context. Some clones are missing from TCRdb's copy, which holds only in-frame ones; the method was immunoSEQ multiplex PCR. There are tens of thousands of clones in the sample; just under 90% occur only once, and about 5% lies in the top ten. This entry belongs to a study of technical replicates of blood from several donors. Germline lookup yields CDR1 LNHDA and CDR2 SQIVND (reference sequence). This CDR3 contains 16 residues. Trimming left V 8 bases short and J 0 bases short, with 16 bases between. The TCR was taken from a human donor in good health. Some clones in this sample may be carry-over from other donors' samples. The chain couples TRBV19 to TRBJ2-2; D unresolved. Sequencing used PBMCs. CDR3 sequence reads: CASLPPVTSNTGELFF. DNA of the CDR3: TGTGCCAGTTTGCCTCCGGTTACTTCGAACACCGGGGAGCTGTTTTTT. Full variable domain (outside the CDR3, taken from reference TRBV19 and TRBJ2-2): DGGITQSPKYLFRKEGQNVTLSCEQNLNHDAMYWYRQDPGQGLRLIYYSQIVNDFQKGDIAEGYSVSREKKESFPLTVTSAQKNPTAFYLCASLPPVTSNTGELFFGEGSRLTVL.